This passage covers 14 T cell receptor beta chains from one sample sequenced in a study of T-cell memory formation after mild COVID-19. TCRdb independently ran MiXCR on the 5' RACE reads; one entry per CDR3 protein. The table records a few hundred thousand distinct CDR3 sequences, around 8% of them present only once. The sequencing sample was made of PBMCs or a T cell subset sorted from them (not recorded which). The receptors were sampled from a man between 18 and 35 years old who had mild COVID-19 (a few samples of this study predate the infection). Cell type and time point are not known.

The genes are TRBV24-1 and TRBJ1-5; 9 nucleotides agree with TRBD1. CDR3 length: 15 amino acids. Germline-derived CDR1 and CDR2 are KGHDR and SFDVKD. V trimming: 4 bases; J trimming: 8 bases; junction bases outside the gene matches: 8. The CDR3 sequence is CATSDPKDRGEPQHF. In DNA, the CDR3 is TGTGCCACCAGTGACCCAAAGGACAGGGGAGAGCCCCAGCATTTT.

The chain combines TRBV3-1 with TRBJ1-6; D uncertain. CDR1 is LGHDT, CDR2 YNNKEL, per germline (reference sequence). V dropped 2 bases and J dropped 7 bases, with 9 bases sitting between them. The CDR3 consists of 14 residues. Here the CDR3 DNA reads TGTGCCAGCAGCCAACTTGGGCCGAATTCACCCCTCCACTTT. It is translated as CASSQLGPNSPLHF.

The V call is TRBV5-1, the J call TRBJ2-6; D is possibly TRBD1 (6 bases). The CDR3 has 16 residues. Germline V CDR1 and CDR2: SGHRS, YFSETQ. The V and J ends lost 5 bases and 0 bases respectively, with 12 bases between them. The DNA for the CDR3 is TGCGCCAGCAGTTCGGGACACTCCTCTGGGGCCAACGTCCTGACTTTC. Translating it yields CASSSGHSSGANVLTF.

This clonotype turned up a few times. V is TRBV20-1 and J is TRBJ2-3; D is undetermined. V was trimmed by 1 base and J by 1 base, leaving 9 bases between them. This CDR3 is 14 amino acids long. Per germline, CDR1 DFQATT and CDR2 SNEGSKA (reference sequence). CDR3 amino acids: CSARVPGRTDTQYF. The CDR3 DNA reads TGCAGTGCTAGAGTTCCGGGTCGCACAGATACGCAGTATTTT.

The chain carries TRBV4-3 and TRBJ1-1; D is possibly TRBD1 (6 bases). CDR3 length: 14 amino acids. Trimming left V 0 bases short and J 3 bases short, with 8 bases between. Germline CDR1 reads LGHNA; CDR2 reads YSLEER. This CDR3 is CASSQDQGYTEAFF. CDR3 sequence (DNA): TGCGCCAGCAGCCAAGATCAGGGGTACACTGAAGCTTTCTTT.

V usage is TRBV5-1 and J usage is TRBJ2-2; D gene uncertain. V was clipped by 7 bases and J by 6 bases, with 16 bases between them. The CDR3 length is 14 residues. Looked up from germline, CDR1 is SGHRS and CDR2 is YFSETQ. The CDR3 nucleotides are TGCGCCAGCGGGGTTCTTTTCACGGCCGGGGAGCTGTTTTTT. Translating gives CASGVLFTAGELFF. Complete variable domain (other parts from reference TRBV5-1 and TRBJ2-2): KAGVTQTPRYLIKTRGQQVTLSCSPISGHRSVSWYQQTPGQGLQFLFEYFSETQRNKGNFPGRFSGRQFSNSRSEMNVSTLELGDSALYLCASGVLFTAGELFFGEGSRLTVL.

This clonotype occurred a few times. The CDR3 DNA reads TGTGCCAGCCGGTATGGGATGGCTGAAGCTTTCTTT. Translation: CASRYGMAEAFF. The V and J genes are TRBV28 and TRBJ1-1; the D is unclear. V gave up 8 bases and J gave up 6 bases, with 13 bases separating them. Germline values: CDR1 MDHEN, CDR2 SYDVKM. The CDR3 covers 12 residues.

This clonotype has only a few counts. V is TRBV29-1 and J is TRBJ1-2; 8 nucleotides agree with TRBD1. CDR1 is SQVTM, CDR2 ANQGSEA, per germline. The junction had 6 bases not matched to a gene; V was cut back by 7 bases and J by 2 bases. The CDR3 is made up of 13 amino acids. DNA of the CDR3: TGCAGCGGTCGGACAGGGACCAACTATGGCTACACCTTC. This translates into CSGRTGTNYGYTF.

The chain carries TRBV4-2 and TRBJ2-5, with 9 bases that match TRBD1. J was trimmed by 2 bases and V by 3 bases; bases with no gene match: 10. The germline CDR1 and CDR2 sequences are LGHNA and YNFKEQ. This CDR3 spans 17 amino acids. The CDR3 nucleotides read TGTGCCAGCAGCCAGCTTGTACCGGGACAGGGACAAGAGACCCAGTACTTC. The encoded protein is CASSQLVPGQGQETQYF.

This clonotype was seen more than once but under ten times. V is TRBV29-1 and J is TRBJ2-2; the match to TRBD2 covers 10 bases. The junction had 5 bases not matched to a gene; V was cut back by 6 bases and J by 1 base. Germline V gene lookup returns CDR1 SQVTM and CDR2 ANQGSEA. The CDR3 runs to 15 residues. In DNA form, the CDR3 reads TGCAGCGTCATAACTAGCGGGGTGAACACCGGGGAGCTGTTTTTT. This sequence encodes CSVITSGVNTGELFF.

This clonotype was seen just once. The rearrangement joins TRBV24-1 to TRBJ2-2, with D perhaps TRBD1 or TRBD2 (5 bases each). Germline-derived CDR1 and CDR2 are KGHDR and SFDVKD. With 3 bases removed from V and 2 bases from J, the gap between germline ends came to 12 bases. This CDR3 is 16 amino acids long. The CDR3 DNA follows: TGTGCCACCAGTGATCTAGGGACGAGAAACACCGGGGAGCTGTTTTTT. It codes for CATSDLGTRNTGELFF.

This clonotype was counted between two and nine times. The chain employs TRBV5-1 and TRBJ2-5; 8 bases align to TRBD2. Trimming cost V 9 bases and J 0 bases; bases outside gene matches: 4. Germline CDR1 and CDR2: SGHRS and YFSETQ. CDR3 size: 13 residues. The CDR3 loop reads CANREGYQETQYF. CDR3 nucleotides: TGCGCCAACCGGGAGGGGTACCAAGAGACCCAGTACTTC.

This clonotype was observed a handful of times. The chain employs TRBV5-6 and TRBJ2-7; D tentatively fits TRBD1 or TRBD2 (5 bases each). From germline, CDR1 is SGHDT and CDR2 YYEEEE. The ends were cut back, 4 bases at V and 3 bases at J, with 17 bases in the middle. The CDR3 contains 15 residues. CDR3 DNA: TGTGCCAGCAGCCCCGGGGCAGTCCCCCACTACGAGCAGTACGTC. It translates to CASSPGAVPHYEQYV.

This clonotype was seen only a few times. The chain joins TRBV20-1 to TRBJ2-4; D is unclear. Trimming stripped 1 base from V and 1 base from J, with 14 bases between. The CDR3 covers 16 residues. The germline V gene encodes CDR1 DFQATT and CDR2 SNEGSKA (reference sequence). The CDR3 loop is CSARGQRGTAKNIQYF. The CDR3 DNA reads as TGCAGTGCTAGAGGGCAGCGCGGCACGGCCAAAAACATTCAGTACTTC.